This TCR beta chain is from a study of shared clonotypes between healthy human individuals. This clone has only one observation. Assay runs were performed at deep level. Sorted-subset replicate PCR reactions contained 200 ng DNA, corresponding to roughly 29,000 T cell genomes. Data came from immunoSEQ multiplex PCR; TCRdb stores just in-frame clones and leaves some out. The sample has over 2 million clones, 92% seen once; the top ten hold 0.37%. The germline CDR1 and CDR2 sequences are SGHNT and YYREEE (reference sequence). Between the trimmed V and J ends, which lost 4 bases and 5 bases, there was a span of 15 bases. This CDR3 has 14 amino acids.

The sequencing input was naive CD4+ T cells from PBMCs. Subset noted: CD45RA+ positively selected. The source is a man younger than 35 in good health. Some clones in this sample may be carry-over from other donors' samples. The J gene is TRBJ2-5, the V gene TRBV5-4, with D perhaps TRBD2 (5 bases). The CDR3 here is CASSPRTPVETQYF. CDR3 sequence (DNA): TGTGCCAGCAGCCCGAGGACTCCGGTGGAGACCCAGTACTTC.